This T cell receptor beta chain was captured in a study of a mutant IDH1 vaccine in newly diagnosed glioma. Study in general: Mean patient age was around 40 years; about 60% were male and approximately 38% female. Findings of the study overall: Immune responses arising from the vaccine appeared in around 92% of patients. Alterations occurring in top peripheral T cell clonotypes seemed unrelated to pseudoprogression.

The CDR3 is made up of 15 amino acids. J lost 5 bases, V lost 4 bases, and 7 bases had no gene match. The germline CDR1 and CDR2 sequences are LGHNA and YNFKEQ. This table comes from immunoSEQ multiplex PCR, and its TCRdb copy is limited to in-frame clones, with some not included. The sample yields 90,000 to 100,000 clones, about 87% seen once. As to time point: baseline, week 1 (first vaccination visit). Indicated treatment: pre-vaccination baseline after standard-of-care therapy. Each of the donors came in with new WHO grade 3 or 4 astrocytomas that were IDH1-mutant and ATRX-lost. A word on this clone: The antigen remains undetermined.

The receptor's source is a woman between 50 and 59 years old with glioma. Sequencing was performed on PBMCs, taken from a glioma patient treated with radiotherapy, temozolomide or both. V is TRBV4-2 and J is TRBJ2-7; 11 bases are shared with TRBD2. CDR3 bases: TGTGCCAGCAGCCCCATAGCGGGAGGGCAGCACGAGCAGTACTTC. This sequence encodes CASSPIAGGQHEQYF.